This TCR beta chain is drawn from a study of T cell responses to AZD1222 COVID-19 vaccine. On this clone itself: Its antigen is not identified.

The length of the CDR3 is 13 residues. CDR1 SGHTA and CDR2 FQGNSA come from the germline V gene. V lost 4 bases and J lost 10; bases outside the gene matches: 9. Study results and limitations: Nearly half of unique spike-specific TCRs reportedly avoided B.1.351 and B.1.1.7 mutated regions. Elevations in Spike-specific TCR breadth and depth followed administration of two AZD1222 doses.

Assay used: immunoSEQ multiplex PCR; TCRdb lists only in-frame clones, some missing. Here the sample spans about 68,000 clones, around 83% being singletons. Sequences were derived from peripheral blood, sampled on day 0 of AZD1222 vaccination. V and J are TRBV7-2 and TRBJ1-1, with 7 bases lining up with TRBD1. The clonotype originates from an adult in good health. The chain's CDR3 is CASSSDRAGGAFF. The CDR3 nucleotides read TGTGCCAGCAGCTCCGACAGGGCAGGGGGAGCTTTCTTT.